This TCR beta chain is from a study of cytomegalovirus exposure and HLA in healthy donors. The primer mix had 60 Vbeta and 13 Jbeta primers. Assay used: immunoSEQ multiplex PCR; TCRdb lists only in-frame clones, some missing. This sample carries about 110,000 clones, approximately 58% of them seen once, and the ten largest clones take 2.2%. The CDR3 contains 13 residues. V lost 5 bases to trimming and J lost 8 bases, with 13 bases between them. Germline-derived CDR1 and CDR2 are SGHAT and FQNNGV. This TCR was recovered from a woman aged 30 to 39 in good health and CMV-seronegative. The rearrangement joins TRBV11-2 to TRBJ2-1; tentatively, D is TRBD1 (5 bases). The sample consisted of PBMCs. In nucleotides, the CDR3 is TGTGCCAGCAGCCCCTCAGGGTACGATGAGCAGTTCTTC. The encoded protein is CASSPSGYDEQFF. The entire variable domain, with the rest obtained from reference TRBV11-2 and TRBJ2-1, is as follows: EAGVAQSPRYKIIEKRQSVAFWCNPISGHATLYWYQQILGQGPKLLIQFQNNGVVDDSQLPKDRFSAERLKGVDSTLKIQPAKLEDSAVYLCASSPSGYDEQFFGPGTRLTVL.